These T cell receptor beta chains were read from a single sample in a study of radiotherapy plus CTLA-4 blockade in lung cancer. The data were produced by immunoSEQ multiplex PCR, yet TCRdb's version contains in-frame clones alone and is incomplete. The sample includes roughly 90,000 clones, 60% to 85% seen only once; the top ten take more than 3.5%. The sequenced sample was peripheral blood, obtained from a patient treated with radiotherapy plus ipilimumab. All receptors come from a human donor with non-small cell lung cancer who had a partial response to radiotherapy plus ipilimumab. Some clones in this sample may be carry-over from other donors' samples. CDR3s leave out the opening cysteine and the closing phenylalanine or tryptophan. Fields, in order: D gene, V gene, CDR3 protein. D genes are given only for firm matches.

.,TRBV28,ASRQVGSSYEQY
.,TRBV5-4,ASSPPGKRSYNEQF
.,TRBV20-1,SARDPTEQY
.,TRBV19,ASSIQNQPQH
TRBD1,TRBV4-3,ASSQSWDRRGF
.,TRBV11-3,ASTHQGSNTEAF
.,TRBV27,ASSLRGFGQPQH
.,TRBV19,ASSIQGLETQY
.,TRBV21-1,ASTARGGLAAYEQY
TRBD2,TRBV5-6,ASSLITSGGTDTQY
.,TRBV28,ASSFLPRGGYT
.,TRBV7-9,ASSLVEGGKLF
TRBD1,TRBV5-1,ASSLIGTGGEKLF
.,TRBV20-1,SVSYNEQF
.,TRBV4-1,ASSQAQFYEQY
TRBD1,TRBV28,ASSETGAMNTEAF
.,TRBV18,ASSPIEISNYGYT
.,TRBV5-1,ASSLQGRKAYEQY
TRBD1,TRBV5-1,ASSKGQGKETQY
TRBD2,TRBV10-2,ASNLAGGYNEQF
.,TRBV28,ASSFSAYEQY
.,TRBV28,ASSFGQPNTEAF
TRBD1,TRBV7-2,ASSLMGQGHNEQF
.,TRBV28,ASATPADNEQF
TRBD2,TRBV2,ARRTSGATDTQY
TRBD2,TRBV9,ASSVGASGSTDTQY
TRBD2,TRBV7-2,ASSRRTSGRADTQY
.,TRBV6-5,ASSYSGGNEQY
TRBD1,TRBV5-5,ASSLERQGSSYNSPLH
.,TRBV14,ASSQEISTRAF
TRBD1,TRBV4-2,ASRPGQGADGANVLT
.,TRBV25-1,ASRGGAGETQY
.,TRBV29-1,SVGRAYEQY
.,TRBV30,AWSPTETQY
.,TRBV7-2,ASSLGRGTQETQY
.,TRBV7-8,ASSLGRGNYGYT
TRBD2,TRBV7-2,ASRRTSGGAGDTQY
TRBD1,TRBV7-7,ASSGDRGNTIY
.,TRBV28,ASSSSGGYT
.,TRBV15,ATSRDLNRAYEQY
TRBD2,TRBV5-8,ASSLLAGDPQRY